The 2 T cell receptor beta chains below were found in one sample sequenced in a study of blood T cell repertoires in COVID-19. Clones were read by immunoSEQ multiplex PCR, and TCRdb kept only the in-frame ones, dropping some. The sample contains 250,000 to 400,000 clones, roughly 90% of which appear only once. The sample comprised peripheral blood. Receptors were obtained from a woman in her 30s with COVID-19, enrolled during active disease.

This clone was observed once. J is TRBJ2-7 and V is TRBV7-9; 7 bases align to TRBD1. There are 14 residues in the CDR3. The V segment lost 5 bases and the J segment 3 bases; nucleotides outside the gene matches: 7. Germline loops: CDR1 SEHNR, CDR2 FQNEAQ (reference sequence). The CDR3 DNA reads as TGTGCCAGCAGCCAAAGGGACAGCTACTACGAGCAGTACTTC. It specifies CASSQRDSYYEQYF.

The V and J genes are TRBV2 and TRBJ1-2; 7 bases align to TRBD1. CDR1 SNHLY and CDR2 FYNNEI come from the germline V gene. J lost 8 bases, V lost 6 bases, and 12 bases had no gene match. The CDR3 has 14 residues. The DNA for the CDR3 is TGTGCCAGCAGCTTCAGACAGGGTTCAGACGGCTACACCTTC. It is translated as CASSFRQGSDGYTF.